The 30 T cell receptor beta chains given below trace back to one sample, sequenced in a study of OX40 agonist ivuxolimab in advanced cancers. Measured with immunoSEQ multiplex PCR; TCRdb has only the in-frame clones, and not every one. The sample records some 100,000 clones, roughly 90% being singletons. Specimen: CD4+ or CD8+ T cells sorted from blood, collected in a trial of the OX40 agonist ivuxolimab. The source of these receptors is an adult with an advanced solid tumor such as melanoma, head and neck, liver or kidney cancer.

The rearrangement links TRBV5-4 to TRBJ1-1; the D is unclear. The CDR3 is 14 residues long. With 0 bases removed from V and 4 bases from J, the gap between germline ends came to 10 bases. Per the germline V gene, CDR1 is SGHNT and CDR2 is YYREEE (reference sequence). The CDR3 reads CASSLGPVRTEAFF. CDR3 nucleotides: TGTGCCAGCAGCTTGGGTCCGGTCCGCACTGAAGCTTTCTTT.

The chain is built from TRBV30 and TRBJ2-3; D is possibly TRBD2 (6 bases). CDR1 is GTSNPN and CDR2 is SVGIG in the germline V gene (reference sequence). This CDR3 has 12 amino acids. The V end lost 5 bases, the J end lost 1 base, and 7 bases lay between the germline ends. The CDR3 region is CAWERGTDTQYF. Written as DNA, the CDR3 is TGTGCCTGGGAGCGGGGCACAGATACGCAGTATTTT.

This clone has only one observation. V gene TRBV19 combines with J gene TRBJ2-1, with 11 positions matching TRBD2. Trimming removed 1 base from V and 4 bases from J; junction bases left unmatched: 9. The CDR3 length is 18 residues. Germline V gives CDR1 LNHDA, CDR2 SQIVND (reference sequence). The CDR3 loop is CASSIAGTSGPLYNEQFF. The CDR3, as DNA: TGTGCCAGTAGTATAGCTGGGACTAGCGGACCCCTATACAATGAGCAGTTCTTC.

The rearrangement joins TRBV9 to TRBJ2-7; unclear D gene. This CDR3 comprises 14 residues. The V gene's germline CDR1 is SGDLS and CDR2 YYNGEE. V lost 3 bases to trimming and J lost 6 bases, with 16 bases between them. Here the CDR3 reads CASSGPGPEFEQYF. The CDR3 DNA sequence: TGTGCCAGCAGCGGTCCGGGTCCAGAATTCGAGCAGTACTTC. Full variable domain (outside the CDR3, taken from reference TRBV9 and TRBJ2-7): DSGVTQTPKHLITATGQRVTLRCSPRSGDLSVYWYQQSLDQGLQFLIQYYNGEERAKGNILERFSAQQFPDLHSELNLSSLELGDSALYFCASSGPGPEFEQYFGPGTRLTVT.

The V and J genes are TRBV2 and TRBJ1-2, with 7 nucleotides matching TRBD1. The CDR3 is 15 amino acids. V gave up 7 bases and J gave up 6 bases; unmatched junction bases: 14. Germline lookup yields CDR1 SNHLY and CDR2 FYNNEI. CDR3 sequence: CASKGRGDRLDGYTF. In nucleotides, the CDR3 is TGTGCCAGCAAAGGCAGGGGGGATCGATTAGATGGCTACACCTTC.

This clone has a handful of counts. The CDR3 DNA follows: TGTGCCAGTAGAAACCTTAGGGGTACGAACACTGAAGCTTTCTTT. It codes for CASRNLRGTNTEAFF. The chain combines TRBV19 with TRBJ1-1, with D possibly matching TRBD1 (5 bases). V lost 6 bases, J lost 1 base, and 15 bases lay in between. This CDR3 has 15 amino acids. CDR1 is LNHDA and CDR2 is SQIVND in the germline V gene (reference sequence).

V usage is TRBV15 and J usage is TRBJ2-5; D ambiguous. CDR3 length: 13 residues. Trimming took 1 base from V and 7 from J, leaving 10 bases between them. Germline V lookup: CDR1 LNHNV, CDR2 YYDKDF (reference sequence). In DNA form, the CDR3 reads TGTGCCACCAGCAGAGGTACCGGGTGGACCCAGTACTTC. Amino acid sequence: CATSRGTGWTQYF.

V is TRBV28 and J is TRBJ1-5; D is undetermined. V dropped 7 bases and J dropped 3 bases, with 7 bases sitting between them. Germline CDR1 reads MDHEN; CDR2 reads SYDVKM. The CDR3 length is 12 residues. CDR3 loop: CASTTTNQPQHF. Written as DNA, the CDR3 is TGTGCCAGCACGACTACCAATCAGCCCCAGCATTTT.

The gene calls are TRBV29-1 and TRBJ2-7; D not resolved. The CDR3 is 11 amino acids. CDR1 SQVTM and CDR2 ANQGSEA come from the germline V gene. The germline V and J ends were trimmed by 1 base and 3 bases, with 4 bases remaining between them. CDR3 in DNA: TGCAGCGTTGAAGCCTTCTACGAGCAGTACTTC. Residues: CSVEAFYEQYF.

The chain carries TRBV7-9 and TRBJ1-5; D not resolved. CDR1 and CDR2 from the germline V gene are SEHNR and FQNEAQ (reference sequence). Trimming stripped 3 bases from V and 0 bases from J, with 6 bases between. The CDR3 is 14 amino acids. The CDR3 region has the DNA TGTGCCAGCAGCTTGGCTAGTAGCAATCAGCCCCAGCATTTT. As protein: CASSLASSNQPQHF.

Here the CDR3 reads CASSMTWGLKAFF. DNA for the CDR3: TGTGCCAGTAGTATGACCTGGGGACTCAAAGCTTTCTTT. The rearrangement joins TRBV19 to TRBJ1-1, with D possibly matching TRBD1 (5 bases). V lost 3 bases, J lost 9 bases, and 14 bases lay in between. Germline V gene sequence: CDR1 LNHDA, CDR2 SQIVND (reference sequence). The CDR3 has 13 residues.

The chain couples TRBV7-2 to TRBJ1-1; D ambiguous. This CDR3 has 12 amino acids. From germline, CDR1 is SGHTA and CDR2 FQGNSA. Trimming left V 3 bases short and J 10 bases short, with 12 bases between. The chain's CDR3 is CASSFVTATAFF. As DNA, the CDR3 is TGTGCCAGCAGCTTTGTAACGGCAACAGCTTTCTTT. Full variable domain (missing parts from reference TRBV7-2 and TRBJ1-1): GAGVSQSPSNKVTEKGKDVELRCDPISGHTALYWYRQSLGQGLEFLIYFQGNSAPDKSGLPSDRFSAERTGGSVSTLTIQRTQQEDSAVYLCASSFVTATAFFGQGTRLTVV.

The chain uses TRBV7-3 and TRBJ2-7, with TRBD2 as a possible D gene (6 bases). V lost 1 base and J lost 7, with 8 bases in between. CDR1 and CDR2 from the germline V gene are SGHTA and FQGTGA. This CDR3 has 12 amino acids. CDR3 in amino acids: CASSLSGNEQYF. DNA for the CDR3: TGTGCCAGCAGCTTAAGCGGGAATGAGCAGTACTTC.

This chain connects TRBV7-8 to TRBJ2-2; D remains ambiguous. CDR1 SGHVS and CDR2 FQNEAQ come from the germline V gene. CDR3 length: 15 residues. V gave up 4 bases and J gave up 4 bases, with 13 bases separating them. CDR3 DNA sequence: TGTGCCAGCAGCTCCAGTTTTTCGATCACCGGGGAGCTGTTTTTT. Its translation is CASSSSFSITGELFF.

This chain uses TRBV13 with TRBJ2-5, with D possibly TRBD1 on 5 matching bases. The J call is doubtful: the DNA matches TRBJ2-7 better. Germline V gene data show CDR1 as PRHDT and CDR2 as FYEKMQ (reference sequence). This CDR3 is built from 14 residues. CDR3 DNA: TGTGCCAGCAGAAGCCTGACAGCCGGCTACGAGCAGTACTTC. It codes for CASRSLTAGYEQYF.

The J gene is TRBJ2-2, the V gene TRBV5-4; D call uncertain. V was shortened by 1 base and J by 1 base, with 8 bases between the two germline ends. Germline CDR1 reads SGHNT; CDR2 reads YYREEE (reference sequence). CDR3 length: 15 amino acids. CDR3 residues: CASSLTFGNTGELFF. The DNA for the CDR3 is TGTGCCAGCAGCTTGACTTTCGGGAACACCGGGGAGCTGTTTTTT.

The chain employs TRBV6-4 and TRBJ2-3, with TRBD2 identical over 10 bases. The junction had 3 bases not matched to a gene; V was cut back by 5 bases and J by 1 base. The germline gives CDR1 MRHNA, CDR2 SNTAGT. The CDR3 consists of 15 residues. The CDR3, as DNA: TGTGCCAGCAGTTCTAGCGGGAGTCGCACAGATACGCAGTATTTT. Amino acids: CASSSSGSRTDTQYF.

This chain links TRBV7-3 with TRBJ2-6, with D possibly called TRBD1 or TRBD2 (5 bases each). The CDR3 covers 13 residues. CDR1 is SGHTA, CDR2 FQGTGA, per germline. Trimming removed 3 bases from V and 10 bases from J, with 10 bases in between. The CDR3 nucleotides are TGTGCCAGCAGCTTTAGGGACCAGAACGTCCTGACTTTC. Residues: CASSFRDQNVLTF.

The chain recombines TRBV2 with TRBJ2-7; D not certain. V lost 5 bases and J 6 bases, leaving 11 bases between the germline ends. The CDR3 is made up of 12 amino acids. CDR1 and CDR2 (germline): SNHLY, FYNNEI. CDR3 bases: TGTGCCAGCAGTTATGGTAGTGGCGAGCAGTACTTC. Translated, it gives CASSYGSGEQYF.

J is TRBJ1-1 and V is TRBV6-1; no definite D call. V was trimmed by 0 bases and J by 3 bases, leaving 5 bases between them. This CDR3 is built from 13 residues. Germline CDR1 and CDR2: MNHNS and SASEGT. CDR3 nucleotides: TGTGCCAGCAGTGAAGCTTGGGACACTGAAGCTTTCTTT. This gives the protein CASSEAWDTEAFF.

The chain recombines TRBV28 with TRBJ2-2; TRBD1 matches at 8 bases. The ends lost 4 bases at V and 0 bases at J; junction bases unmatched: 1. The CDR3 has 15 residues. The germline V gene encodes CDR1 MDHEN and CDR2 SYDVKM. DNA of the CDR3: TGTGCCAGCAGTTCAGGGGGCGCGAACACCGGGGAGCTGTTTTTT. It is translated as CASSSGGANTGELFF.

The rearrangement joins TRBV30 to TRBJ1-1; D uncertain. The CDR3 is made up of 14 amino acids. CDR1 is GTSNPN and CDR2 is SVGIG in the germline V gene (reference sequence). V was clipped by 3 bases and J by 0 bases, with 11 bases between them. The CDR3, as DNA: TGTGCCTGGAGCCCGGACGGAGTGAACACTGAAGCTTTCTTT. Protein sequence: CAWSPDGVNTEAFF.

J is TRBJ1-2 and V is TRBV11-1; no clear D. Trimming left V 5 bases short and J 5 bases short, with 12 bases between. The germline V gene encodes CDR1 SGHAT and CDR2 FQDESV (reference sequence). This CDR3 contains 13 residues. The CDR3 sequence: CASSKDPLYGYTF. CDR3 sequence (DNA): TGTGCCAGCAGCAAGGACCCACTATATGGCTACACCTTC.

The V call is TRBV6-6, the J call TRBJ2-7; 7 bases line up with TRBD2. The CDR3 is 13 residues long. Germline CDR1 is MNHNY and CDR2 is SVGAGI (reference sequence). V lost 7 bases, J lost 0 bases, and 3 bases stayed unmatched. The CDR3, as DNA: TGTGCCAGCAAGGTAGCGGGCTCCTACGAGCAGTACTTC. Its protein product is CASKVAGSYEQYF.

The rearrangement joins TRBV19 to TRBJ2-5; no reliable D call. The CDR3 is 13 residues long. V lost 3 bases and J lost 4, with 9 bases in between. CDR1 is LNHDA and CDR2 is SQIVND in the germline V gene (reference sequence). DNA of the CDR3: TGTGCCAGTAGTATGCGAGGTCTAGAGACCCAGTACTTC. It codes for CASSMRGLETQYF. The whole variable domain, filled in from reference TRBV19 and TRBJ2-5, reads DGGITQSPKYLFRKEGQNVTLSCEQNLNHDAMYWYRQDPGQGLRLIYYSQIVNDFQKGDIAEGYSVSREKKESFPLTVTSAQKNPTAFYLCASSMRGLETQYFGPGTRLLVL.

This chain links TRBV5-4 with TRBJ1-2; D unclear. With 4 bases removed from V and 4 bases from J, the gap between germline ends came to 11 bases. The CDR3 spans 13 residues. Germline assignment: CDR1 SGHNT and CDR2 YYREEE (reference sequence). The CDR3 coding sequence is TGTGCCAGCAGCCGGGGTTTCGGCTATGGCTACACCTTC. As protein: CASSRGFGYGYTF. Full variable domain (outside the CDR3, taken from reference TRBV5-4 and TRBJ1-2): ETGVTQSPTHLIKTRGQQVTLRCSSQSGHNTVSWYQQALGQGPQFIFQYYREEENGRGNFPPRFSGLQFPNYSSELNVNALELDDSALYLCASSRGFGYGYTFGSGTRLTVV.

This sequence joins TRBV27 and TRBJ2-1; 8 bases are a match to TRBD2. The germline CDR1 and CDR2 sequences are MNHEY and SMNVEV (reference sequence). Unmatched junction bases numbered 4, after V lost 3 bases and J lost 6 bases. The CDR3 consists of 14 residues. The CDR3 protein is CASSLLLAVNEQFF. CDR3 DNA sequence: TGTGCCAGCAGTTTGTTACTAGCGGTCAATGAGCAGTTCTTC.

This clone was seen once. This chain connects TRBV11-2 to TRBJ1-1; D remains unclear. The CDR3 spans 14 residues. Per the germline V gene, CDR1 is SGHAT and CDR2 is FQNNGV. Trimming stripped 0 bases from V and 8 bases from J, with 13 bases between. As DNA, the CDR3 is TGTGCCAGCAGCTTAGATCTTCGCAGGTCGGAAGCTTTCTTT. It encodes CASSLDLRRSEAFF.

CDR3 in amino acids: CASRRSYNEQFF. DNA of the CDR3: TGTGCCAGCAGACGCTCCTACAATGAGCAGTTCTTC. The J gene is TRBJ2-1, the V gene TRBV2, with D hard to call. Germline CDR1 SNHLY, CDR2 FYNNEI. The V end was cut by 6 bases, the J end by 0 bases, with 3 bases between. The CDR3 spans 12 residues.

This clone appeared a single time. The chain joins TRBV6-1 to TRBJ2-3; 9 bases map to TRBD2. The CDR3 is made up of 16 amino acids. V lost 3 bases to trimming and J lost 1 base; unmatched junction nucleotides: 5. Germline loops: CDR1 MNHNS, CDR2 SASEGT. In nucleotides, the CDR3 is TGTGCCAGCAGTGAGATACGCGGGGGGGGCACAGATACGCAGTATTTT. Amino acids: CASSEIRGGGTDTQYF.